The 9 T cell receptor beta chains presented below share a single source sample, sequenced in a study of OX40 agonist ivuxolimab in advanced cancers. TCRdb's copy holds only in-frame clones and misses some; the assay was immunoSEQ multiplex PCR. The sample carries some 59,000 clones, around 82% recorded once. Sequencing was performed on CD4+ or CD8+ T cells sorted from blood, taken in a trial of the OX40 agonist ivuxolimab. These receptors all come from an adult with an advanced solid tumor such as melanoma, head and neck, liver or kidney cancer.

This chain connects TRBV19 to TRBJ1-3; D gene uncertain. The germline V and J ends were trimmed by 3 bases and 2 bases, with 5 bases remaining between them. The CDR3 has 13 residues. Looked up from germline, CDR1 is LNHDA and CDR2 is SQIVND (reference sequence). The CDR3 nucleotides read TGTGCCAGTAGTATCGGCGCTGGAAACACCATATATTTT. Protein product: CASSIGAGNTIYF.

The rearrangement uses TRBV6-1 and TRBJ2-7; 11 bases agree with TRBD1. J lost 5 bases, V lost 7 bases, and 7 bases had no gene match. This CDR3 has 14 amino acids. Germline CDR1 is MNHNS and CDR2 is SASEGT. This chain's CDR3 is CASTRTGGFDEQYF. The CDR3 DNA reads TGTGCCAGCACTAGGACAGGGGGCTTCGACGAGCAGTACTTC.

This clone came up a few times. This chain connects TRBV7-2 to TRBJ1-3; D may be TRBD1 (5 bases). The ends were cut back, 5 bases at V and 0 bases at J, with 11 bases in the middle. Germline CDR1 SGHTA, CDR2 FQGNSA. The CDR3 is 15 amino acids. CDR3 region: CASSPVGTSGNTIYF. The CDR3 coding sequence is TGTGCCAGCAGCCCAGTGGGGACCTCTGGAAACACCATATATTTT.

This clone was counted a single time. This sequence joins TRBV2 and TRBJ1-3; no reliable D call. V lost 7 bases, J lost 3 bases, and 13 bases lay in between. The CDR3 runs 14 residues. Looked up from germline, CDR1 is SNHLY and CDR2 is FYNNEI. The CDR3 here is CASTREGVGNTIYF. The CDR3 nucleotides are TGTGCCAGCACCCGGGAAGGTGTTGGAAACACCATATATTTT.

The chain links TRBV11-2 to TRBJ2-7, with D unresolved. The CDR3 spans 14 residues. CDR1 is SGHAT and CDR2 is FQNNGV in the germline V gene. V was clipped by 1 base and J by 4 bases, with 11 bases between them. The CDR3: CASSLGSGAYEQYF. Written as DNA, the CDR3 is TGTGCCAGCAGCTTAGGATCAGGTGCGTACGAGCAGTACTTC. The full variable domain, in which reference TRBV11-2 and TRBJ2-7 provide the parts outside the CDR3, is EAGVAQSPRYKIIEKRQSVAFWCNPISGHATLYWYQQILGQGPKLLIQFQNNGVVDDSQLPKDRFSAERLKGVDSTLKIQPAKLEDSAVYLCASSLGSGAYEQYFGPGTRLTVT.

This chain uses TRBV10-2 with TRBJ2-1; D is possibly TRBD1 or TRBD2 (6 bases each). The CDR3 has 15 amino acids. Germline V CDR1 and CDR2: WSHSY, SAAADI. V lost 0 bases and J lost 6, with 12 bases in between. CDR3 nucleotides: TGCGCCAGCAGTGAGTCGGGGGGCCCCCGCAATGAGCAGTTCTTC. Its protein product is CASSESGGPRNEQFF.

This clone was observed a few times. The V call is TRBV7-2, the J call TRBJ1-5; D ambiguous. Trimming took 1 base from V and 3 from J, leaving 1 base between them. From germline, CDR1 is SGHTA and CDR2 FQGNSA. CDR3 length equals 12 residues. CDR3 bases: TGTGCCAGCAGCTTAGACAATCAGCCCCAGCATTTT. The encoded protein is CASSLDNQPQHF.

V usage is TRBV11-2 and J usage is TRBJ1-1; TRBD1 matches at 12 bases. Germline CDR1 SGHAT, CDR2 FQNNGV. CDR3 length: 15 amino acids. Germline trimming cut 3 bases from V and 4 bases from J; bases unmatched to any gene: 3. The CDR3 protein is CASSFGGQGATEAFF. The CDR3 DNA reads TGTGCCAGCAGCTTTGGGGGACAGGGGGCCACTGAAGCTTTCTTT.

The genes are TRBV7-8 and TRBJ1-1; 8 nucleotides line up with TRBD1. Germline trimming cut 5 bases from V and 3 bases from J; bases unmatched to any gene: 8. CDR1 and CDR2 (germline): SGHVS, FQNEAQ. The CDR3 consists of 15 residues. The CDR3 loop is CASSIYVTGDTEAFF. In nucleotides, the CDR3 is TGTGCCAGCAGCATCTACGTGACAGGGGACACTGAAGCTTTCTTT.